Sequencing of this T cell receptor beta chain was carried out in a study of T cell responses to AZD1222 COVID-19 vaccine. Data came from immunoSEQ multiplex PCR; TCRdb stores just in-frame clones and leaves some out. The sample shows more than 95,000 clones, more than 65% of them seen only once. Pooling of second doses given at about 4 or about 12 weeks was done. V was clipped by 6 bases and J by 0 bases, with 9 bases between them. CDR3 length equals 14 residues. The V gene's germline CDR1 is SEHNR and CDR2 FQNEAQ (reference sequence). The input for sequencing was peripheral blood, taken 28 days after the second AZD1222 dose. The chain uses TRBV7-9 and TRBJ1-3; tentative D call: TRBD1 (5 bases). The receptor's source is an adult who received the AZD1222 COVID-19 vaccine. The CDR3 DNA is TGTGCCAGCAGACACGACAGCTCTGGAAACACCATATATTTT. It encodes CASRHDSSGNTIYF.